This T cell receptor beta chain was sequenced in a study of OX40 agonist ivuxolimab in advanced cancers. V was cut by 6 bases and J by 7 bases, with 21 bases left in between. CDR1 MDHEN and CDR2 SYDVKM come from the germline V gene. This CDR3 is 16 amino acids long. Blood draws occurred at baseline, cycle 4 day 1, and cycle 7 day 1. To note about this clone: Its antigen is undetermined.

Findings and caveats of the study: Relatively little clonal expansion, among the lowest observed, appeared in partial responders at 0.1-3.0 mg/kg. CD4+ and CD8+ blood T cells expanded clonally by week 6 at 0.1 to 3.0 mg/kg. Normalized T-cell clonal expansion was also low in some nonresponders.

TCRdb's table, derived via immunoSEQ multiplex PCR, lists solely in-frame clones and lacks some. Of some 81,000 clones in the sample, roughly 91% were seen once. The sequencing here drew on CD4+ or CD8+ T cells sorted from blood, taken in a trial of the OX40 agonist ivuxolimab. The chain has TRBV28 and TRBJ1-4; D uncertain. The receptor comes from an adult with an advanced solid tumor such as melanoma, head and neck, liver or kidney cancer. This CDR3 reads CASSLVRGPRSEKLFF. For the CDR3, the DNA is TGTGCCAGCAGCCTCGTCCGTGGCCCTAGAAGTGAAAAACTGTTTTTT.